Given below is one TCR beta chain in context. The sample comes from a study of blood T cell repertoires in COVID-19. This table comes from immunoSEQ multiplex PCR, and its TCRdb copy is limited to in-frame clones, with some not included. The sample lists 92,000 or so clones, 88% occurring once. The length of the CDR3 is 20 residues. Germline CDR1 is SGHVS and CDR2 is FNYEAQ. V lost 5 bases and J lost 0; bases outside the gene matches: 18. The receptor was derived from a man aged 60 to 75 with acute or convalescent COVID-19. This rearrangement joins TRBV7-6 to TRBJ2-3, with 9 bases matching TRBD1. Input material: peripheral blood. This CDR3 reads CASSTHRRQGGAPSTDTQYF. The CDR3 DNA follows: TGTGCCAGCAGCACCCACAGGAGACAGGGGGGTGCCCCAAGCACAGATACGCAGTATTTT.